Listed here are 7 T cell receptor beta chains from one sample, sequenced in a study of T cell repertoires in cytomegalovirus infection. Each CDR3 protein is one row after TCRdb ran MiXCR on the reads. This sample yields some 270,000 distinct CDR3 sequences, of which about a sixth are seen a single time; about 45% belongs to the top ten. The sample consisted of CD8+ T cells from PBMCs. The receptor source for this set is a human donor in good health (CMV status not recorded). Some clones in this sample may be carry-over from other donors' samples.

This clonotype has ten or more counts. The chain employs TRBV7-2 and TRBJ2-7; perhaps TRBD1 as D (6 bases). The germline CDR1 and CDR2 sequences are SGHTA and FQGNSA. V was shortened by 0 bases and J by 2 bases, with 11 bases between the two germline ends. The CDR3 contains 15 residues. CDR3 region: CASSLARDRTYEQYF. CDR3 nucleotide sequence: TGTGCCAGCAGCTTAGCGAGAGACAGGACCTACGAGCAGTACTTC.

The chain couples TRBV7-8 to TRBJ1-6, with D tentatively TRBD1 (5 bases). CDR3 size: 17 residues. CDR1 and CDR2 from the germline V gene are SGHVS and FQNEAQ. The germline V and J ends were trimmed by 5 bases and 0 bases, with 14 bases remaining between them. This chain's CDR3 is CASSVYRPSSYNSPLHF. In nucleotides, the CDR3 is TGTGCCAGCAGCGTATACAGGCCGAGCTCCTATAATTCACCCCTCCACTTT.

The count of this clonotype is one. The chain carries TRBV13 and TRBJ1-1; D perhaps matches TRBD1 (5 bases). CDR1 and CDR2 from the germline V gene are PRHDT and FYEKMQ (reference sequence). V shed 4 bases and J shed 4 bases, with 16 bases lying between them. The CDR3 consists of 15 residues. The CDR3 spells CASSSPGLSITEAFF. Here the CDR3 DNA reads TGTGCCAGCAGCTCCCCGGGACTTTCAATCACTGAAGCTTTCTTT.

This clonotype was recorded many times. V and J are TRBV7-6 and TRBJ2-5; 11 bases are a match to TRBD2. Germline V lookup: CDR1 SGHVS, CDR2 FNYEAQ. The CDR3 totals 15 residues. After removal of 5 bases from V and 3 bases from J, the junction contained 5 bases not matched to a gene. CDR3 bases: TGTGCCAGCAGCCCCCGACTAGCGGGGAAAGAGACCCAGTACTTC. Translated: CASSPRLAGKETQYF.

In its sample, this clonotype was seen many times. The J gene is TRBJ1-2, the V gene TRBV13; possibly TRBD1 for D (6 bases). V lost 0 bases, J lost 2 bases, and 13 bases lay in between. Per germline, CDR1 PRHDT and CDR2 FYEKMQ (reference sequence). The CDR3 contains 16 residues. CDR3 DNA sequence: TGTGCCAGCAGCTTAGGCCGACAGGAAATAAACTATGGCTACACCTTC. Protein sequence: CASSLGRQEINYGYTF.

This clonotype was counted many times. This chain connects TRBV7-2 to TRBJ1-1; possible D gene TRBD1, 6 bases. The V gene's germline CDR1 is SGHTA and CDR2 FQGNSA. This CDR3 contains 14 residues. V gave up 2 bases and J gave up 6 bases, with 13 bases separating them. For the CDR3, the DNA is TGTGCCAGCAGCTTATGGGGGGCGTCCGCTGAAGCTTTCTTT. Translated, it gives CASSLWGASAEAFF.

This clonotype has a handful of counts. The rearrangement uses TRBV4-1 and TRBJ2-7, with D unresolved. V was trimmed by 3 bases and J by 0 bases, leaving 6 bases between them. The germline CDR1 and CDR2 sequences are MGHRA and YSYEKL. This CDR3 is built from 13 residues. The CDR3 sequence: CASSQVGSYEQYF. For the CDR3, the DNA is TGCGCCAGCAGCCAGGTTGGCTCCTACGAGCAGTACTTC.